This T cell receptor beta chain was captured in a study of blood T cell repertoires in COVID-19. Background on the study: Samples taken during acute and convalescent COVID-19 were collected in the United States, Italy and Spain. T cells, B-cell-depleted T cells, or PBMCs supplied cDNA or gDNA.

Per the authors' pipeline: Amplification from reference gene primers served as the basis for estimated nucleated cell counts. Clones were sequenced by immunoSEQ multiplex PCR, and TCRdb holds only the in-frame ones, with some missing. D and trimming were read from the DNA, whereas the V and J calls and clone size are those reported in that table. The sample lists roughly 400,000 clones, roughly 84% occurring once. Across over 20 US areas, participants ranged in age from about 18 to 90 years. Trimming took 3 bases from V and 5 from J; bases not matched to a gene: 5. CDR1 is LGHNA, CDR2 YSLEER, per germline. The CDR3 consists of 14 residues.

This receptor was taken from a young woman who had been exposed to COVID-19. Sequencing input: PBMCs or T cells enriched from blood (not recorded which). V and J are TRBV4-3 and TRBJ2-5; 8 bases fit TRBD2. CDR3: CASSHRRGEETQYF. The CDR3, as DNA: TGCGCCAGCAGCCACAGGCGGGGGGAGGAGACCCAGTACTTC.